This T cell receptor beta chain was captured by sequencing in a study of T cells in Graves' hyperthyroidism and ophthalmopathy. The CDR3 loop spans 17 amino acids. The junction had 11 bases not matched to a gene; V was cut back by 0 bases and J by 3 bases. Germline V gene sequence: CDR1 LGHDT, CDR2 YNNKEL (reference sequence). In its sample, this clonotype was seen many times. Its antigen remains unidentified. General study results and limits: The blood repertoire included most of the expanded thyroid clonotypes above 0.001. Ophthalmopathy was told apart from stable hyperthyroidism by a 13 V-J model.

Reasons for excluding patients were uncontrolled infection, other autoimmune disease, pregnancy or lactation. The investigators amplified TCR beta CDR3 regions from RNA transcripts. The HTBI primer set served for first-round RT-PCR of the TCR CDR3. TCRdb itself ran the multiplex PCR reads through MiXCR, one entry per CDR3 protein. The data show roughly 720,000 distinct CDR3 sequences, approximately 15% seen once. Material for sequencing was blood. The sequence derives from a man in his fifties with Graves' hyperthyroidism. The V and J genes are TRBV3-1 and TRBJ2-7; 7 bases align to TRBD2. The CDR3 loop is CASSQDRYASGFYEQYF. As DNA, the CDR3 is TGTGCCAGCAGCCAAGACAGATACGCTAGCGGCTTCTACGAGCAGTACTTC.